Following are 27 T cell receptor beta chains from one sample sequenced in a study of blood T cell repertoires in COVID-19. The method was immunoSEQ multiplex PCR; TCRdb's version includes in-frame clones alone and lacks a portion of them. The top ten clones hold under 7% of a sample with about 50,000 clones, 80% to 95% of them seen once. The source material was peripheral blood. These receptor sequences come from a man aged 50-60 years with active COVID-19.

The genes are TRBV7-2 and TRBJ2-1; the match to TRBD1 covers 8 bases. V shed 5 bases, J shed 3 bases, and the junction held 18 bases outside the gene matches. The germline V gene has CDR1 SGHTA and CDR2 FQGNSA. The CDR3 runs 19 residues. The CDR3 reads CASSPRAFSTGERYNEQFF. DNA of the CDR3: TGTGCCAGCAGCCCCCGCGCCTTCTCGACAGGGGAACGCTACAATGAGCAGTTCTTC.

Here the CDR3 reads CASSFGTGSTYNSPLHF. The DNA for the CDR3 is TGTGCCAGCAGTTTCGGGACAGGGTCTACCTATAATTCACCCCTCCACTTT. The J gene is TRBJ1-6, the V gene TRBV27, with 9 bases fitting TRBD1. The junction had 5 bases not matched to a gene; V was cut back by 3 bases and J by 2 bases. Germline V lookup: CDR1 MNHEY, CDR2 SMNVEV (reference sequence). The CDR3 loop spans 17 amino acids.

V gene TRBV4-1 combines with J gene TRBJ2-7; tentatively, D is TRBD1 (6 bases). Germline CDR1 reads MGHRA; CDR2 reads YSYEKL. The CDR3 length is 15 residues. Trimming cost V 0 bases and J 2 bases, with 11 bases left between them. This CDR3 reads CASSQEGQIPYEQYF. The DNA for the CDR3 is TGCGCCAGCAGCCAAGAAGGACAGATTCCCTACGAGCAGTACTTC.

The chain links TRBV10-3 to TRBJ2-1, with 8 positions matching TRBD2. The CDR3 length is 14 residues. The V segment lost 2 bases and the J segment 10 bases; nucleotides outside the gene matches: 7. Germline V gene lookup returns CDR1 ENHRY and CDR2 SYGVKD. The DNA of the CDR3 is TGTGCCATCAGTGAGCCGGGGGTAGCGGGAGAGCAGTTCTTC. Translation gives CAISEPGVAGEQFF.

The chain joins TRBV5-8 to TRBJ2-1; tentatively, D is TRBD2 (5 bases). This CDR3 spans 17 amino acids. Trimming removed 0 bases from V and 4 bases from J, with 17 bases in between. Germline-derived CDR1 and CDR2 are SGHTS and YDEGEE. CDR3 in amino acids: CASSLVFQAALYNEQFF. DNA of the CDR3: TGTGCCAGCAGCTTGGTATTTCAAGCGGCTCTTTACAATGAGCAGTTCTTC.

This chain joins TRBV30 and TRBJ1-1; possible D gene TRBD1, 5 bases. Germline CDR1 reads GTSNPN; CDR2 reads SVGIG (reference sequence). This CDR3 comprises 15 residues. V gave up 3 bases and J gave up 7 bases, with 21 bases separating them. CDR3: CAWSGSADRYVEAFF. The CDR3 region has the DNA TGTGCCTGGAGCGGATCCGCCGACAGATATGTTGAAGCTTTCTTT.

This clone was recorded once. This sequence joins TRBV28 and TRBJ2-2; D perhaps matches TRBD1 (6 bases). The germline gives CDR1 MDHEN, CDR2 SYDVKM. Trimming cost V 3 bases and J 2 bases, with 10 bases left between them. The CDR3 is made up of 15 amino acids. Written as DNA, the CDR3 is TGTGCCAGCAGTTTTTTAGGGACAAACACCGGGGAGCTGTTTTTT. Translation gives CASSFLGTNTGELFF.

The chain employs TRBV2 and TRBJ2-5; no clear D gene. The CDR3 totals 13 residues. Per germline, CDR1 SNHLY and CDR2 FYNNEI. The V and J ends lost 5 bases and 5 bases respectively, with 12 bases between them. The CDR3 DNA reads TGTGCCAGCAGTCAAGTGGTCCGGGAGACCCAGTACTTC. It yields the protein CASSQVVRETQYF.

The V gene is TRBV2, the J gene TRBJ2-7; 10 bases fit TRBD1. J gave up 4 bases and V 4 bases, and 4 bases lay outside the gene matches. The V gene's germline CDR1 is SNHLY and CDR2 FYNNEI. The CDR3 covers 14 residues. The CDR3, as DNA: TGTGCCAGCAGTGTCGACAGGGGGCGGTACGAGCAGTACTTC. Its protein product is CASSVDRGRYEQYF.

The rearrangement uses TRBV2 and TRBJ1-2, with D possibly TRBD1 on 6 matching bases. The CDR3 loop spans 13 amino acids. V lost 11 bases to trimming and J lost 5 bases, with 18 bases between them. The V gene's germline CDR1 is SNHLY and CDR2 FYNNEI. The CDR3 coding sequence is TGTGCCCAGCGGGGAACAGGGAAATATGGCTACACCTTC. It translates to CAQRGTGKYGYTF.

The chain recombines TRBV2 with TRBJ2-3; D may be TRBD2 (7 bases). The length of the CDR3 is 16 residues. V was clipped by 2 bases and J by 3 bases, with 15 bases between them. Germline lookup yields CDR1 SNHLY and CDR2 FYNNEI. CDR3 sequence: CASSEYLRGLTDTQYF. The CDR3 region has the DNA TGTGCCAGCAGTGAATATTTGCGGGGGCTTACAGATACGCAGTATTTT.

Here the CDR3 DNA reads TGTGCCAGCAGCCGGGGACTCTACCCTGGGGAGCTGTTTTTT. This sequence encodes CASSRGLYPGELFF. The J gene is TRBJ2-2, the V gene TRBV7-9, with TRBD2 as a possible D gene (6 bases). CDR1 SEHNR and CDR2 FQNEAQ come from the germline V gene (reference sequence). CDR3 length: 14 residues. V gave up 5 bases and J gave up 8 bases, with 15 bases separating them.

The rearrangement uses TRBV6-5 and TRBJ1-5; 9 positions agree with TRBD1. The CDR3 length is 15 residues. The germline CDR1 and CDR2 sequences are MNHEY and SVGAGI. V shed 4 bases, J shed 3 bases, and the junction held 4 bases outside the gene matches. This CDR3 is CASSSRDRVNQPQHF. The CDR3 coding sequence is TGTGCCAGCAGTTCCCGGGACAGGGTCAATCAGCCCCAGCATTTT.

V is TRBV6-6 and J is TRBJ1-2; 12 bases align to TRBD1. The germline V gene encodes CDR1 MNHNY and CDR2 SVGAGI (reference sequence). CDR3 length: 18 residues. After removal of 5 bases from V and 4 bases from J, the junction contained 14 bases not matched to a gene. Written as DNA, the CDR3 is TGTGCCAGCAGTCCGGTCCCGGGACAGGGGGCCCCGAGCTATGGCTACACCTTC. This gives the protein CASSPVPGQGAPSYGYTF.

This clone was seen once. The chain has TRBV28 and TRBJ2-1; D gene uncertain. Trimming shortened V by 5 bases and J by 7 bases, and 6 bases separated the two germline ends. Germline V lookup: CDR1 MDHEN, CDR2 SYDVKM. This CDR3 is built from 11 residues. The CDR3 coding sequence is TGTGCCAGCAGTCAGCGTAATGAGCAGTTCTTC. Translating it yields CASSQRNEQFF. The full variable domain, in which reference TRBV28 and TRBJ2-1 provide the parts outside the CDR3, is DVKVTQSSRYLVKRTGEKVFLECVQDMDHENMFWYRQDPGLGLRLIYFSYDVKMKEKGDIPEGYSVSREKKERFSLILESASTNQTSMYLCASSQRNEQFFGPGTRLTVL.

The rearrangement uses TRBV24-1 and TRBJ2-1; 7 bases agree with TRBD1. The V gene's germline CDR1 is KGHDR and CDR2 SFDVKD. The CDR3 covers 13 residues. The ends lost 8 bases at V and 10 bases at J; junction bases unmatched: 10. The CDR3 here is CATTRRQGGEQFF. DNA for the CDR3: TGTGCCACCACCCGACGACAGGGTGGGGAGCAGTTCTTC.

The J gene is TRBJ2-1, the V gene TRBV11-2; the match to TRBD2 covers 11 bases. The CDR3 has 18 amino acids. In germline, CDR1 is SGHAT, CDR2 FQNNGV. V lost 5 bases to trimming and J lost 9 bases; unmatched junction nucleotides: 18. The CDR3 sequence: CASSPTSGGIRRLGEQFF. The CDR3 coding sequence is TGTGCCAGCAGCCCAACTAGCGGGGGTATTAGAAGGCTAGGTGAGCAGTTCTTC.

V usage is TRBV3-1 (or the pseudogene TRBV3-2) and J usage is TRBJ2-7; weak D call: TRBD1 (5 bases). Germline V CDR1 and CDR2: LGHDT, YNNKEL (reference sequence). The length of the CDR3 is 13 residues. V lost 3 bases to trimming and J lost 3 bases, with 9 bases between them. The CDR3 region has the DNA TGTGCCAGCAGCCAGGGGCTACTCTACGAGCAGTACTTC. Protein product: CASSQGLLYEQYF.

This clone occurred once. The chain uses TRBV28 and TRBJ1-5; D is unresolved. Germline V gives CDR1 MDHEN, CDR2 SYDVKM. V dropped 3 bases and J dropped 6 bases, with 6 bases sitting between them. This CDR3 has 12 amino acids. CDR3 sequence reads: CASSFFSQPQHF. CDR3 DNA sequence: TGTGCCAGCAGTTTTTTCTCTCAGCCCCAGCATTTT.

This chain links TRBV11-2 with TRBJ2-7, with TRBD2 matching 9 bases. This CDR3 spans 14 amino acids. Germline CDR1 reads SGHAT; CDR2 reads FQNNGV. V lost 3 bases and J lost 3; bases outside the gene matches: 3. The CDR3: CASSLTSGYYEQYF. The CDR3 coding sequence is TGTGCCAGCAGCTTGACTAGCGGATACTACGAGCAGTACTTC. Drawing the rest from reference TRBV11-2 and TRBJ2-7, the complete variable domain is EAGVAQSPRYKIIEKRQSVAFWCNPISGHATLYWYQQILGQGPKLLIQFQNNGVVDDSQLPKDRFSAERLKGVDSTLKIQPAKLEDSAVYLCASSLTSGYYEQYFGPGTRLTVT.

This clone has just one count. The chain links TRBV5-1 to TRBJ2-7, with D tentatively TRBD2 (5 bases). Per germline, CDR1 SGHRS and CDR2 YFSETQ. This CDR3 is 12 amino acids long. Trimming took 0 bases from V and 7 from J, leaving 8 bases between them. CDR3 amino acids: CASSLETGEQYF. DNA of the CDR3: TGCGCCAGCAGCTTGGAAACGGGGGAGCAGTACTTC.

The chain's CDR3 is CASSFGLPTDTQYF. CDR3 sequence (DNA): TGTGCCAGCAGCTTCGGACTTCCCACAGATACGCAGTATTTT. The rearrangement links TRBV7-2 to TRBJ2-3; a weak D match, TRBD2 (5 bases). Between the trimmed V and J ends, which lost 3 bases and 2 bases, there was a span of 9 bases. This CDR3 contains 14 residues. CDR1 and CDR2 (germline): SGHTA, FQGNSA.

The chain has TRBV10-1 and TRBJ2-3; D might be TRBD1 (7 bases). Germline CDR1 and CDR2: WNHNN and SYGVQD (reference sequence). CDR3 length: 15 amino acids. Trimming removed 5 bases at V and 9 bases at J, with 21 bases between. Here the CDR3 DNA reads TGCGCCAGCAGTCGCACCAACAGCGCAGGGGGGACGCAGTATTTT. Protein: CASSRTNSAGGTQYF.

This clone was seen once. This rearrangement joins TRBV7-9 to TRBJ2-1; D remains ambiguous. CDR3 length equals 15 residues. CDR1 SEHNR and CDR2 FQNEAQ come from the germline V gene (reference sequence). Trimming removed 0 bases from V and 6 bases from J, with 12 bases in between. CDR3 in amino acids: CASSLASLSFNEQFF. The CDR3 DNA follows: TGTGCCAGCAGCTTAGCGTCCCTATCTTTCAATGAGCAGTTCTTC.

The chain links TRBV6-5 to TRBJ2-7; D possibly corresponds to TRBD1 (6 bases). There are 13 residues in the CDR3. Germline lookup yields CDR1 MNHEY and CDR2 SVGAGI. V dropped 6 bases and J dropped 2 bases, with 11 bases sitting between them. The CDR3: CASSRTAAYEQYF. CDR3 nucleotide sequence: TGTGCCAGCAGCCGGACAGCTGCCTACGAGCAGTACTTC.

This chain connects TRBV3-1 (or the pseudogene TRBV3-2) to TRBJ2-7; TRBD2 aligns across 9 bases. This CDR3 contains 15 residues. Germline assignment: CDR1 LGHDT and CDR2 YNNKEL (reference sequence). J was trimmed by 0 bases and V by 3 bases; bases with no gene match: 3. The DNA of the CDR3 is TGTGCCAGCAGCCATTTTAGCGGGAGCTCCTACGAGCAGTACTTC. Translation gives CASSHFSGSSYEQYF.

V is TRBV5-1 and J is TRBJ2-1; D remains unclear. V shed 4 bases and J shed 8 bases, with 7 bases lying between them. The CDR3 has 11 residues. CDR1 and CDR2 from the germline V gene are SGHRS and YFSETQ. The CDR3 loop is CASSVSDEQFF. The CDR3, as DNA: TGCGCCAGCAGCGTGTCGGATGAGCAGTTCTTC.